This TCR beta chain was obtained from a study of blood T cells in healthy people across ages. The ends were cut back, 4 bases at V and 13 bases at J, with 21 bases in the middle. Looked up from germline, CDR1 is SGHDT and CDR2 is YYEEEE. This CDR3 is 14 amino acids long. Alongside a J-beta primer mix, a sample-barcoded 5' primer served in a second PCR lasting roughly 7 to 12 cycles. TCRdb re-called the 5' RACE reads with MiXCR, one entry per CDR3 protein. This table holds about 1.4 million distinct CDR3 sequences, 59% found once. The TCR was taken from a man younger than 35 in good health. Material: blood. This chain uses TRBV5-6 with TRBJ2-4; D ambiguous. CDR3 in amino acids: CASSHSMVAYEQYF. The CDR3, as DNA: TGTGCCAGCAGCCACTCAATGGTCGCGTATGAGCAGTACTTC.